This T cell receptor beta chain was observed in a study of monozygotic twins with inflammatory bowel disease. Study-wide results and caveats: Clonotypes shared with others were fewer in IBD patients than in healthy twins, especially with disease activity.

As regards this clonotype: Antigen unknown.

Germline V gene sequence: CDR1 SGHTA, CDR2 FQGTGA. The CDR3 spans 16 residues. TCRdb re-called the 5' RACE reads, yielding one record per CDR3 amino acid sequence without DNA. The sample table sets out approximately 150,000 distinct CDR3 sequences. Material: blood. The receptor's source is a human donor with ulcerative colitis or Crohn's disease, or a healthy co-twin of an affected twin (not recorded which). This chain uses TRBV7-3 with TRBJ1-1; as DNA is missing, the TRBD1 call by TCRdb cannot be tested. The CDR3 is CASSPRGTGYSTEAFF.